This T cell receptor beta chain emerged from a study of OX40 agonist ivuxolimab in advanced cancers. Study-level background: Three patients responded partially, comprising one with hepatocellular carcinoma and two with cutaneous melanoma. Whole-study results and caveats: No determination was made of the antigen specificity of the expanded peripheral T cells.

The CDR3 is 14 residues long. Trimming stripped 6 bases from V and 8 bases from J, with 17 bases between. Germline values: CDR1 MNHNS, CDR2 SASEGT. Profiling relied on immunoSEQ multiplex PCR, and the TCRdb table lists in-frame clones only, not all of them. The table lists about 29,000 clones, approximately 85% of them singletons. This clone came up a few times. Antigen: not known. This sequence originates from an adult with an advanced solid tumor such as melanoma, head and neck, liver or kidney cancer. The rearrangement uses TRBV6-1 and TRBJ2-1; D remains ambiguous. The source material was CD4+ or CD8+ T cells sorted from blood, sampled in a trial of the OX40 agonist ivuxolimab. The CDR3 sequence: CASRGWASWDEQFF. The DNA for the CDR3 is TGTGCCAGCAGGGGGTGGGCATCCTGGGATGAGCAGTTCTTC.